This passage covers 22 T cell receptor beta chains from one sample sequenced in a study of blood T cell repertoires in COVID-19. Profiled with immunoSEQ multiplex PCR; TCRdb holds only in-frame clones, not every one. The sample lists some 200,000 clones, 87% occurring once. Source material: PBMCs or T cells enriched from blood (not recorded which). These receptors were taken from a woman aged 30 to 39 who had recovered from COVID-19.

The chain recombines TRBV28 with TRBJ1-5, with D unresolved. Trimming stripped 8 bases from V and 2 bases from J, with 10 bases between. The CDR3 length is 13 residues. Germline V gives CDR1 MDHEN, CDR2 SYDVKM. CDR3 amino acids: CASGTVGNQPQHF. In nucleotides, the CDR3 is TGTGCCAGCGGTACAGTAGGCAATCAGCCCCAGCATTTT.

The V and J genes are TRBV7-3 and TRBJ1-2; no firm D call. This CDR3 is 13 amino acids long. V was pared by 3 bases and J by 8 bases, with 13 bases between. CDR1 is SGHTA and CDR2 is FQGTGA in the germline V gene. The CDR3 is CASSLPGRRGYTF. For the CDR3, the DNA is TGTGCCAGCAGCTTGCCGGGGAGGCGCGGCTACACCTTC.

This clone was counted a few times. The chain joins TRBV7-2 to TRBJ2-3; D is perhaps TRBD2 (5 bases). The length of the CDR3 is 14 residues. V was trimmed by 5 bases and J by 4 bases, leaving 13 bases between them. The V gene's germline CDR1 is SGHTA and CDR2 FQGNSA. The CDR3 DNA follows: TGTGCCAGCAGCCCCCAGGAGGTGGCAGATACGCAGTATTTT. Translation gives CASSPQEVADTQYF.

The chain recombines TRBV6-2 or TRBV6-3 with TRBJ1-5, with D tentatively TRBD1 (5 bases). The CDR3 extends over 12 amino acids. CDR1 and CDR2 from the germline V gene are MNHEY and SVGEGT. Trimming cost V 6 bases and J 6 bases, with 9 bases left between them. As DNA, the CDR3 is TGTGCCAGCAGCTATGACAGTCAGCCCCAGCATTTT. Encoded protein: CASSYDSQPQHF.

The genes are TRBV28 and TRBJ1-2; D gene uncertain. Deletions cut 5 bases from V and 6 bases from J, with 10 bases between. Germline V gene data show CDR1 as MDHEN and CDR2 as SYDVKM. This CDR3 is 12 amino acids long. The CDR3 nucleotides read TGTGCCAGCAGTGAGGGCGGGGATGGCTACACCTTC. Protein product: CASSEGGDGYTF.

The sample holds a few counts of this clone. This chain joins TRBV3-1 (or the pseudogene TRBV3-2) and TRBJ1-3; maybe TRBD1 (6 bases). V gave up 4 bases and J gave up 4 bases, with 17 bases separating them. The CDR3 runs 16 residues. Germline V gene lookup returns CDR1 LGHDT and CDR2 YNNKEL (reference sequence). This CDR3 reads CASSPLAQGSGNTIYF. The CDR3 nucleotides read TGTGCCAGCAGCCCCTTAGCACAGGGTTCAGGAAACACCATATATTTT.

The CDR3 DNA reads TGTGCCAGCAGCTTGGGTGTACTAGCCAAAAACATTCAGTACTTC. It specifies CASSLGVLAKNIQYF. The chain has TRBV5-6 and TRBJ2-4; D is unclear. This CDR3 is built from 15 residues. Germline lookup yields CDR1 SGHDT and CDR2 YYEEEE. The V gene lost 0 bases and the J gene lost 0 bases, with 7 bases spanning the gap.

CDR3 DNA: TGTGCCAGCAGTTCTACAGGGGGCGAGGGGACTGAAGCTTTCTTT. Protein sequence: CASSSTGGEGTEAFF. The rearrangement joins TRBV28 to TRBJ1-1, with TRBD1 identical over 9 bases. Germline loops: CDR1 MDHEN, CDR2 SYDVKM. The CDR3 runs to 15 residues. V shed 4 bases and J 5 bases; nucleotides not matched to a gene: 8.

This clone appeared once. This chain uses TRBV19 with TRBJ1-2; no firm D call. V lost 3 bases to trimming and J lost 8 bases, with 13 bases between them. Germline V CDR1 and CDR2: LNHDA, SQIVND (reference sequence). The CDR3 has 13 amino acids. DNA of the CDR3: TGTGCCAGTAGTATGGAGGTACTGGGAGGCTACACCTTC. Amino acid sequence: CASSMEVLGGYTF. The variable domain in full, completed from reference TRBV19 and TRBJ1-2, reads DGGITQSPKYLFRKEGQNVTLSCEQNLNHDAMYWYRQDPGQGLRLIYYSQIVNDFQKGDIAEGYSVSREKKESFPLTVTSAQKNPTAFYLCASSMEVLGGYTFGSGTRLTVV.

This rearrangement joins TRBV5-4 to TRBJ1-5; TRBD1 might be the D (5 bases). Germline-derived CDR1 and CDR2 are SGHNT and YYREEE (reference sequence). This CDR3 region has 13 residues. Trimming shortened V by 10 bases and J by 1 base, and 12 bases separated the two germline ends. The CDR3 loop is CASSGGSNQPQHF. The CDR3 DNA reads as TGTGCCTCTTCCGGGGGGAGCAATCAGCCCCAGCATTTT.

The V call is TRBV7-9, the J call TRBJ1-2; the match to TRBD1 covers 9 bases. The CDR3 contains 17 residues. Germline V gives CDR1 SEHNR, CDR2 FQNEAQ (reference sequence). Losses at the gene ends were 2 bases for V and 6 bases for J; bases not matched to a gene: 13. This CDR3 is CASSLKPGTGSEDGYTF. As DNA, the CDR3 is TGTGCCAGCAGCTTAAAGCCCGGGACAGGGAGTGAAGATGGCTACACCTTC. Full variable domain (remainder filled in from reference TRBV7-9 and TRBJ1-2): DTGVSQNPRHKITKRGQNVTFRCDPISEHNRLYWYRQTLGQGPEFLTYFQNEAQLEKSRLLSDRFSAERPKGSFSTLEIQRTEQGDSAMYLCASSLKPGTGSEDGYTFGSGTRLTVV.

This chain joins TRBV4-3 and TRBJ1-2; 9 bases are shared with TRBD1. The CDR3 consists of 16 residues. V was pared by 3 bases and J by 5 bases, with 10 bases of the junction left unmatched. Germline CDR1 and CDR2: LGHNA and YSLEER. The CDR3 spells CASSQALGQGYYGYTF. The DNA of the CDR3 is TGCGCCAGCAGCCAGGCCTTGGGACAGGGTTATTATGGCTACACCTTC.

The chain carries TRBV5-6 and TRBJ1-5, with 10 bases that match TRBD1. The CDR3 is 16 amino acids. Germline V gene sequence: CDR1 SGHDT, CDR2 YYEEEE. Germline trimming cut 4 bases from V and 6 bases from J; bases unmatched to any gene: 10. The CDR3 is CASSPGTGDNSQPQHF. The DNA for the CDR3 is TGTGCCAGCAGCCCCGGGACAGGGGATAACAGTCAGCCCCAGCATTTT.

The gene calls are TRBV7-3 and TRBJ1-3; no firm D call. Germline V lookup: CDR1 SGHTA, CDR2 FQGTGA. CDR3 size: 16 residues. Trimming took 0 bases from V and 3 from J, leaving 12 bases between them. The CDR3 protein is CASSLTSAGLGNTIYF. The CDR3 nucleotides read TGTGCCAGCAGCTTAACCTCGGCAGGCCTTGGAAACACCATATATTTT.

In nucleotides, the CDR3 is TGCGCCAGCAGCGTCCTTGTCCGGGGGGACACTGAAGCTTTCTTT. Its protein product is CASSVLVRGDTEAFF. V usage is TRBV5-1 and J usage is TRBJ1-1; D perhaps matches TRBD1 (5 bases). Germline values: CDR1 SGHRS, CDR2 YFSETQ. CDR3 length equals 15 residues. Trimming shortened V by 4 bases and J by 3 bases, and 16 bases separated the two germline ends.

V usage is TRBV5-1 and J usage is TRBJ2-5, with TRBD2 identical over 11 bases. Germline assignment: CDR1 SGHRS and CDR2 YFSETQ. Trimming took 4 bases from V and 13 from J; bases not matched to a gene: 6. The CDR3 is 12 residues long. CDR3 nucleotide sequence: TGCGCCAGCAGCCATACTAGCGGGGGCGGGTACTTC. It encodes CASSHTSGGGYF.

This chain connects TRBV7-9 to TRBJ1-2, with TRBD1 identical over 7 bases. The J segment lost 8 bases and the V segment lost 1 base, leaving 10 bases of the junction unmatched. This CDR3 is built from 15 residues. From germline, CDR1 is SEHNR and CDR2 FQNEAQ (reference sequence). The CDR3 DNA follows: TGTGCCAGCAGCTTAGACAGACAGGGCGAGGGAGGCTACACCTTC. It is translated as CASSLDRQGEGGYTF.

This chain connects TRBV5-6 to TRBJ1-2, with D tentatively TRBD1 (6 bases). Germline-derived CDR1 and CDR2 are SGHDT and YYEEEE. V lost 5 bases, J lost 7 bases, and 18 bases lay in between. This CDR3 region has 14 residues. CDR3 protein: CASRSDRTPGGYTF. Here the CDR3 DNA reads TGTGCCAGCAGGTCTGACAGGACCCCCGGTGGCTACACCTTC. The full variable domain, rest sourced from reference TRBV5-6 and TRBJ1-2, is DAGVTQSPTHLIKTRGQQVTLRCSPKSGHDTVSWYQQALGQGPQFIFQYYEEEERQRGNFPDRFSGHQFPNYSSELNVNALLLGDSALYLCASRSDRTPGGYTFGSGTRLTVV.

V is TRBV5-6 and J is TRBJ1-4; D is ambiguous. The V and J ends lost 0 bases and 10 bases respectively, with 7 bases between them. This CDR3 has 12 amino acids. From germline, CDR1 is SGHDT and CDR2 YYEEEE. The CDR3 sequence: CASSLVTGKLFF. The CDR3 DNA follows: TGTGCCAGCAGCTTGGTAACCGGAAAACTGTTTTTT.

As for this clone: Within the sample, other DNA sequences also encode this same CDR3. CDR3: CASSRTSGSSYNEQFF. The CDR3 region has the DNA TGTGCCAGCAGCCGGACTAGCGGTAGCTCCTACAATGAGCAGTTCTTC. The chain joins TRBV27 to TRBJ2-1; 10 bases match TRBD2. CDR1 is MNHEY and CDR2 is SMNVEV in the germline V gene (reference sequence). This CDR3 is 16 amino acids long. The ends lost 6 bases at V and 0 bases at J; junction bases unmatched: 5.

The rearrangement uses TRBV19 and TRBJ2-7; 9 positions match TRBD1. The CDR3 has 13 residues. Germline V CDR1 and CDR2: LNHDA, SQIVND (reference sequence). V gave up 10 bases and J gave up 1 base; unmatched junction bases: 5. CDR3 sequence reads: CATTQGASYEQYF. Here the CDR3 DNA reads TGTGCCACAACACAGGGGGCGTCCTACGAGCAGTACTTC.

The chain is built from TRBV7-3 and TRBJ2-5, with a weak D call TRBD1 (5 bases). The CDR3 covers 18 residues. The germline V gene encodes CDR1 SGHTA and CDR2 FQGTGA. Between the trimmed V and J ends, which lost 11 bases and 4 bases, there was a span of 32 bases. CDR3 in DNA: TGTGCCCCAATGGGCCTGATTCTGTGCAGGGCCCGATTAGAGACCCAGTACTTC. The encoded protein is CAPMGLILCRARLETQYF.